This entry lists 9 T cell receptor beta chains sequenced from one sample in a study of shared clonotypes between healthy human individuals. Libraries were prepared by immunoSEQ multiplex PCR; TCRdb keeps only in-frame clonotypes and omits some of them. The sample consists of some 1,400,000 clones, more than 95% of them appearing once. The sequenced sample was naive CD4+ T cells sorted from blood. As for subset: CD45RA+ positively selected. These receptors came from a young man in good health.

Points on this clone: Within the sample, other DNA sequences also encode this same CDR3. V gene TRBV5-1 combines with J gene TRBJ1-4, with TRBD1 identical over 10 bases. The CDR3 runs 14 residues. Germline V gives CDR1 SGHRS, CDR2 YFSETQ. The J segment lost 8 bases and the V segment lost 3 bases, leaving 4 bases of the junction unmatched. CDR3 nucleotides: TGCGCCAGCAGCTCGACAGGGGGCCACGAAAAACTGTTTTTT. It translates to CASSSTGGHEKLFF.

The chain links TRBV29-1 to TRBJ2-7; 10 positions match TRBD2. V shed 4 bases and J 3 bases; nucleotides not matched to a gene: 3. There are 13 residues in the CDR3. Germline-derived CDR1 and CDR2 are SQVTM and ANQGSEA. CDR3 residues: CSVASGSIYEQYF. The CDR3 nucleotides are TGCAGCGTTGCTAGCGGGAGTATCTACGAGCAGTACTTC.

The chain uses TRBV19 and TRBJ2-5; a weak D match, TRBD2 (6 bases). The CDR3 sequence is 15 residues long. The V and J ends lost 5 bases and 3 bases respectively, with 16 bases between them. Germline CDR1 and CDR2: LNHDA and SQIVND (reference sequence). The chain's CDR3 is CASSGWDSPEETQYF. The CDR3 region has the DNA TGTGCCAGTAGTGGCTGGGACTCCCCGGAAGAGACCCAGTACTTC.

This chain links TRBV28 with TRBJ1-3; 8 positions agree with TRBD1. The CDR3 consists of 17 residues. Germline loops: CDR1 MDHEN, CDR2 SYDVKM. V shed 6 bases, J shed 2 bases, and the junction held 12 bases outside the gene matches. For the CDR3, the DNA is TGTGCCAGCAGGGCCGGACAGGGAGGAAGGACTGGAAACACCATATATTTT. It is translated as CASRAGQGGRTGNTIYF. The whole variable domain, remainder taken from reference TRBV28 and TRBJ1-3, is DVKVTQSSRYLVKRTGEKVFLECVQDMDHENMFWYRQDPGLGLRLIYFSYDVKMKEKGDIPEGYSVSREKKERFSLILESASTNQTSMYLCASRAGQGGRTGNTIYFGEGSWLTVV.

J is TRBJ2-3 and V is TRBV5-4; D call uncertain. The CDR3 spans 14 residues. Trimming removed 1 base at V and 4 bases at J, with 10 bases between. Germline V lookup: CDR1 SGHNT, CDR2 YYREEE (reference sequence). In DNA form, the CDR3 reads TGTGCCAGCAGCTTGTTTCTGGGTCCAGATACGCAGTATTTT. It encodes CASSLFLGPDTQYF.

This clone was counted once. The rearrangement links TRBV10-3 to TRBJ2-7; 11 bases are shared with TRBD2. CDR1 ENHRY and CDR2 SYGVKD come from the germline V gene. With V trimmed by 8 bases and J by 5 bases, 8 bases remained unmatched. The CDR3 is 14 amino acids. The CDR3 DNA is TGTGCCATCGGTTTAGCGGGAGGGCCTAACGAGCAGTACTTC. Translation: CAIGLAGGPNEQYF.

The chain couples TRBV23-1 to TRBJ2-4; D is perhaps TRBD2 (6 bases). TRBV23-1 is identified as an open reading frame with a role that is uncertain. V was shortened by 7 bases and J by 0 bases, with 16 bases between the two germline ends. The CDR3 loop spans 16 amino acids. CDR3 DNA: TGCGCCAGCAACACGGCGGGAAATCTAGCCAAAAACATTCAGTACTTC. It translates to CASNTAGNLAKNIQYF.

The chain has TRBV2 and TRBJ1-1, with D perhaps matching TRBD1 (6 bases). The V gene's germline CDR1 is SNHLY and CDR2 FYNNEI. This CDR3 has 14 amino acids. Trimming took 6 bases from V and 3 from J, leaving 14 bases between them. CDR3 protein: CASSEQGVDTEAFF. Here the CDR3 DNA reads TGTGCCAGCAGCGAACAGGGAGTGGACACTGAAGCTTTCTTT.

As regards this clone: Distinct nucleotide sequences in the sample also encode this CDR3. This chain uses TRBV27 with TRBJ2-2; 7 bases agree with TRBD1. This CDR3 has 15 residues. Germline CDR1 is MNHEY and CDR2 is SMNVEV (reference sequence). The V segment lost 5 bases and the J segment 1 base; nucleotides outside the gene matches: 4. CDR3 DNA sequence: TGTGCCAGCAGTCTACGACAGGGGAACACCGGGGAGCTGTTTTTT. Protein sequence: CASSLRQGNTGELFF.